These 20 T cell receptor beta chains were sequenced from one sample in a study of molecular identifiers for immune sequencing clone quantification. TCRdb analysed the PCR reads with MiXCR anew, one entry per CDR3 protein. The table has just under 65,000 distinct CDR3 sequences, less than 20% seen once. Sequencing input: naive CD8+ T cells from blood, with Jurkat cell RNA spiked in. Subset: FACS-sorted CD8+CD4-CCR7+CD45RA+ naive T cells. These receptors were taken from a human donor in good health. Some libraries in this study had Jurkat cell RNA spiked in.

This clonotype was counted many times. The chain uses TRBV2 and TRBJ2-7; 8 nucleotides align to TRBD2. The germline CDR1 and CDR2 sequences are SNHLY and FYNNEI. The CDR3 sequence is 14 residues long. V was clipped by 6 bases and J by 3 bases; unmatched bases: 7. CDR3 DNA: TGTGCCAGCAGAATCACTAGCGGAGGCTACGAGCAGTACTTC. Residues: CASRITSGGYEQYF.

Remarks on this clonotype: A much more abundant neighbour one base away suggests this may be a read error. The gene calls are TRBV25-1 and TRBJ2-7; D not certain. Trimming took off 4 bases at V and 3 bases at J, with 4 bases between the two ends. CDR1 and CDR2 (germline): MGHDK, SYGVNS. The CDR3 has 11 residues. The CDR3 protein is CASSAYYEQYF. The CDR3 DNA reads TGTGCCAGCAGTGCGTACTACGAGCAGTACTTC.

The rearrangement joins TRBV27 to TRBJ2-1, with 14 bases identical to TRBD2. This CDR3 is built from 17 residues. Germline V lookup: CDR1 MNHEY, CDR2 SMNVEV (reference sequence). After removal of 3 bases from V and 1 base from J, the junction contained 2 bases not matched to a gene. CDR3 in DNA: TGTGCCAGCAGTTTGGGACTAGCGGGGGCTTCCTACAATGAGCAGTTCTTC. Translating gives CASSLGLAGASYNEQFF.

This clonotype occurred many times. This chain uses TRBV12-3 or TRBV12-4 with TRBJ1-5; no clear D. V lost 7 bases, J lost 0 bases, and 10 bases lay in between. The CDR3 consists of 14 residues. This CDR3 is CASTPDLSNQPQHF. The CDR3 nucleotides read TGTGCCAGCACCCCTGACCTTAGCAATCAGCCCCAGCATTTT.

This clonotype was found many times. The genes are TRBV20-1 and TRBJ2-1, with TRBD1 matching over 8 bases. This CDR3 region has 15 residues. Germline values: CDR1 DFQATT, CDR2 SNEGSKA (reference sequence). With 0 bases clipped from V and 3 bases from J, the junction kept 4 bases outside the gene matches. The CDR3, as DNA: TGCAGTGCTAGAGAAGACAGGGGCTACTACAATGAGCAGTTCTTC. Residues: CSAREDRGYYNEQFF.

This clonotype was picked up many times. The chain couples TRBV2 to TRBJ2-5, with 9 bases fitting TRBD2. J lost 4 bases, V lost 6 bases, and 9 bases had no gene match. The CDR3 runs to 15 residues. Germline V CDR1 and CDR2: SNHLY, FYNNEI. CDR3 sequence (DNA): TGTGCCAGCAGGGGTAGCGGGAGCCTGGCAGAGACCCAGTACTTC. Translated, it gives CASRGSGSLAETQYF.

Many counts were recorded for this clonotype. The chain recombines TRBV29-1 with TRBJ2-2; 8 nucleotides line up with TRBD1. CDR3 length equals 15 residues. CDR1 is SQVTM and CDR2 is ANQGSEA in the germline V gene. V dropped 4 bases and J dropped 5; count of bases not matched to a gene: 9. The CDR3 spells CSVVPRGLETGELFF. In DNA, the CDR3 is TGCAGCGTTGTTCCCAGGGGGCTGGAGACCGGGGAGCTGTTTTTT.

This clonotype has just a few counts. The chain links TRBV2 to TRBJ2-1; D is perhaps TRBD2 (7 bases). This CDR3 has 16 residues. Trimming cost V 5 bases and J 4 bases, with 18 bases left between them. Germline CDR1 reads SNHLY; CDR2 reads FYNNEI. The CDR3 region is CASSRGAGSIYNEQFF. Written as DNA, the CDR3 is TGTGCCAGCAGTCGGGGGGCGGGGAGTATTTACAATGAGCAGTTCTTC.

This clonotype was seen ten or more times. This chain connects TRBV7-6 to TRBJ2-7, with TRBD2 matching over 8 bases. After removal of 5 bases from V and 1 base from J, the junction contained 4 bases not matched to a gene. CDR3 length: 14 amino acids. CDR1 and CDR2 from the germline V gene are SGHVS and FNYEAQ. CDR3 sequence: CASSAAGESYEQYF. The CDR3 bases are TGTGCCAGCAGCGCAGCGGGAGAATCCTACGAGCAGTACTTC.

In its sample, this clonotype was seen many times. The rearrangement joins TRBV7-8 to TRBJ2-7; D gene ambiguous. The CDR3 is 15 amino acids. V lost 3 bases, J lost 2 bases, and 14 bases lay in between. Germline V gene data show CDR1 as SGHVS and CDR2 as FQNEAQ. Written as DNA, the CDR3 is TGTGCCAGCAGCTTGCCCCAGAACACCCCCTACGAGCAGTACTTC. Its translation is CASSLPQNTPYEQYF.

As for this clonotype: A single base separates this from a much larger clone, so it may be a read error. The rearrangement links TRBV12-3 or TRBV12-4 to TRBJ1-2, with TRBD1 identical over 10 bases. This CDR3 region has 13 residues. The CDR3 region is CASSPGQGYGYAF. The CDR3 region has the DNA TGTGCCAGCAGTCCGGGACAGGGGTATGGCTACGCCTTC.

Worth noting for this clonotype: This sequence may be a read error, since a much larger clone differs from it by one base. V gene TRBV5-3 combines with J gene TRBJ2-5; D may be TRBD1 (6 bases). TRBV5-3 falls under the ORF class, with uncertain function. The CDR3 is 13 residues long. The CDR3, as DNA: TGTGCCAGCAGCTTGGGGACACAAAAGACCCAGTACTTC. It yields the protein CASSLGTQKTQYF.

In this sample, this clonotype turned up many times. This chain joins TRBV19 and TRBJ2-3; D is uncertain. Germline CDR1 is LNHDA and CDR2 is SQIVND (reference sequence). Trimming shortened V by 6 bases and J by 5 bases, and 6 bases separated the two germline ends. The CDR3 is 11 amino acids. CDR3 nucleotides: TGTGCCAGTAGAGAAATAGATACGCAGTATTTT. Translated: CASREIDTQYF.

A few counts support this clonotype. This may be a read error, as it is one base from a much larger clone. This chain connects TRBV7-2 to TRBJ2-2; D remains unclear. Germline CDR1 reads SGHTA; CDR2 reads FQGNSA. V was shortened by 5 bases and J by 5 bases, with 21 bases between the two germline ends. The CDR3 covers 17 residues. The CDR3: CASSLKESVGVTGELFF. In DNA form, the CDR3 reads TGTGCCAGCAGCCTAAAGGAGTCGGTCGGCGTTACCGGGGAGCTGTTTTTT.

This clonotype was observed many times. The chain links TRBV4-3 to TRBJ2-7; 12 bases map to TRBD2. Germline trimming cut 0 bases from V and 4 bases from J; bases unmatched to any gene: 10. Germline CDR1 is LGHNA and CDR2 is YSLEER. The CDR3 runs 18 residues. The CDR3 loop is CASSQDASSGLAGYEQYF. CDR3 coding DNA: TGCGCCAGCAGCCAAGATGCATCCTCGGGACTAGCGGGTTACGAGCAGTACTTC.

This clonotype was observed at least ten times. CDR3 coding DNA: TGTGCCAGCAGTTTTTCGCAGAACTATGGCTACACCTTC. It specifies CASSFSQNYGYTF. This rearrangement joins TRBV27 to TRBJ1-2; D is undetermined. In germline, CDR1 is MNHEY, CDR2 SMNVEV (reference sequence). V lost 3 bases and J lost 2, with 7 bases in between. The CDR3 totals 13 residues.

The genes are TRBV6-5 and TRBJ1-2; TRBD1 matches 7 bases. CDR3 length: 15 amino acids. Germline V CDR1 and CDR2: MNHEY, SVGAGI. The J segment lost 6 bases and the V segment lost 4 bases, leaving 11 bases of the junction unmatched. CDR3 protein: CASSSQGVFFDGYTF. The DNA for the CDR3 is TGTGCCAGCAGTTCCCAGGGGGTATTTTTCGATGGCTACACCTTC.

This clonotype was seen many times. The genes are TRBV28 and TRBJ2-2; D not certain. The germline V gene has CDR1 MDHEN and CDR2 SYDVKM. V lost 6 bases, J lost 0 bases, and 11 bases lay in between. The CDR3 runs to 15 residues. This CDR3 is CASSPVLANTGELFF. The DNA of the CDR3 is TGTGCCAGCAGCCCTGTGCTAGCGAACACCGGGGAGCTGTTTTTT.

This clonotype was observed at least ten times. This rearrangement joins TRBV3-1 to TRBJ2-1; 10 bases agree with TRBD2. Germline CDR1 is LGHDT and CDR2 is YNNKEL (reference sequence). J was trimmed by 4 bases and V by 0 bases; bases with no gene match: 6. The CDR3 has 17 residues. CDR3 sequence: CASSQDGWTSGYNEQFF. CDR3 in DNA: TGTGCCAGCAGCCAAGATGGCTGGACTAGCGGATACAATGAGCAGTTCTTC.

This clonotype has ten or more counts. This CDR3 is CASSRTAAGPYEQYF. The CDR3 DNA sequence: TGTGCCAGCAGCCGGACAGCGGCAGGGCCCTACGAGCAGTACTTC. J is TRBJ2-7 and V is TRBV5-6; D may be TRBD1 (6 bases). The CDR3 runs 15 residues. Trimming took 4 bases from V and 2 from J, leaving 16 bases between them. The germline V gene encodes CDR1 SGHDT and CDR2 YYEEEE. The full variable domain, in which reference TRBV5-6 and TRBJ2-7 provide the parts outside the CDR3, is DAGVTQSPTHLIKTRGQQVTLRCSPKSGHDTVSWYQQALGQGPQFIFQYYEEEERQRGNFPDRFSGHQFPNYSSELNVNALLLGDSALYLCASSRTAAGPYEQYFGPGTRLTVT.